The next 20 T cell receptor beta chains were all read from a single sample in a study of shared clonotypes between healthy human individuals (dated by TCRdb to about 2020). CD8 naive samples were CD45RO-negative cells positively selected for CCR7, giving a CD45RA+CCR7+ population that excluded TemRA cells. The library came from the immunoSEQ multiplex PCR assay. The table comes from immuneACCESS by way of TCRdb, which keeps in-frame sequences with V and J called. Part of the clones is missing from these tables; in studies checked, under half for an unresolved V gene and the rest for unknown reasons. For this sample the table gives about 2.1 million clones, of which roughly 91% were detected only once. The leading ten clones occupy roughly 1.7% of the sample. Sequenced material: naive CD8+ T cells from PBMCs. Per the publication, the cell subset or site label means: CD45RA+CCR7+. The receptors stem from a man aged 18 to 30 in good health. Some clones in this sample may be carry-over from other donors' samples.

The rearrangement uses TRBV28 and TRBJ1-4; D is possibly TRBD1 (5 bases). From germline, CDR1 is MDHEN and CDR2 SYDVKM. The CDR3 has 14 residues. Between the trimmed V and J ends, which lost 5 bases and 5 bases, there was a span of 12 bases. CDR3 region: CASSTQEINEKLFF. The DNA of the CDR3 is TGTGCCAGCAGTACACAGGAGATCAATGAAAAACTGTTTTTT.

This chain connects TRBV7-9 to TRBJ2-5; D gene ambiguous. V shed 2 bases and J shed 1 base, with 11 bases lying between them. The CDR3 sequence is 15 residues long. Germline values: CDR1 SEHNR, CDR2 FQNEAQ (reference sequence). CDR3 DNA sequence: TGTGCCAGCAGCTTATACCTAGGGATCCAAGAGACCCAGTACTTC. This gives the protein CASSLYLGIQETQYF.

The chain uses TRBV16 and TRBJ2-7; 7 bases align to TRBD2. Germline V gene lookup returns CDR1 KGHSY and CDR2 FQNENV. This CDR3 contains 15 residues. The junction had 4 bases not matched to a gene; V was cut back by 2 bases and J by 0 bases. CDR3 coding DNA: TGTGCCAGCAGCCAAGGGAGGGGCCCCTCCTACGAGCAGTACTTC. It specifies CASSQGRGPSYEQYF.

This clone has only one observation. The chain couples TRBV6-6 to TRBJ2-3; weak D call: TRBD2 (5 bases). CDR3 length: 13 amino acids. Deletions cut 7 bases from V and 5 bases from J, with 13 bases between. CDR1 is MNHNY and CDR2 is SVGAGI in the germline V gene (reference sequence). This CDR3 is CASMVDGGDTQYF. The CDR3 DNA is TGTGCCAGCATGGTGGACGGAGGAGATACGCAGTATTTT.

The rearrangement links TRBV28 to TRBJ2-3, with D unresolved. With 3 bases removed from V and 2 bases from J, the gap between germline ends came to 15 bases. Germline values: CDR1 MDHEN, CDR2 SYDVKM. This CDR3 is built from 16 residues. The CDR3 DNA is TGTGCCAGCAGTTTTACCCTGAATGGGCCCACAGATACGCAGTATTTT. It encodes CASSFTLNGPTDTQYF.

The sample holds a few counts of this clone. This chain connects TRBV4-3 to TRBJ1-1; TRBD1 is a possible D gene (6 bases). The CDR3 is 14 residues long. The V gene's germline CDR1 is LGHNA and CDR2 YSLEER. The V end was cut by 4 bases, the J end by 0 bases, with 9 bases between. CDR3 in DNA: TGCGCCAGCAGCCGGGGGGACATGAACACTGAAGCTTTCTTT. It specifies CASSRGDMNTEAFF.

The chain combines TRBV7-6 with TRBJ2-7; 16 nucleotides line up with TRBD2. V shed 4 bases, J shed 6 bases, and the junction held 6 bases outside the gene matches. Germline V gives CDR1 SGHVS, CDR2 FNYEAQ. This CDR3 region has 16 residues. CDR3 sequence reads: CASSSPGTSGRVEQYF. DNA for the CDR3: TGTGCCAGCAGCTCCCCCGGGACTAGCGGGAGGGTCGAGCAGTACTTC.

The chain carries TRBV28 and TRBJ2-5, with D possibly being TRBD2 (6 bases). Looked up from germline, CDR1 is MDHEN and CDR2 is SYDVKM. With 2 bases removed from V and 5 bases from J, the gap between germline ends came to 15 bases. The CDR3 covers 15 residues. CDR3 in amino acids: CASSLLAGYAETQYF. As DNA, the CDR3 is TGTGCCAGCAGTTTACTGGCGGGGTATGCGGAGACCCAGTACTTC.

The V gene is TRBV27, the J gene TRBJ1-5, with 8 bases that match TRBD1. Germline lookup yields CDR1 MNHEY and CDR2 SMNVEV (reference sequence). The CDR3 is 15 amino acids. Trimming at V came to 0 bases and at J to 6 bases, leaving 4 bases not matched to a gene. The CDR3 spells CASSLSRGPGQPQHF. The DNA for the CDR3 is TGTGCCAGCAGTTTATCCAGGGGGCCGGGTCAGCCCCAGCATTTT.

The CDR3 nucleotides are TGTGCCAGCAGCCCGGGACAGAGCTCCTACGAGCAGTACTTC. Translation: CASSPGQSSYEQYF. The gene calls are TRBV9 and TRBJ2-7, with 7 bases that match TRBD1. The CDR3 extends over 14 amino acids. Germline loops: CDR1 SGDLS, CDR2 YYNGEE. The V and J ends lost 4 bases and 0 bases, in that order; junction bases with no gene match: 4.

The V call is TRBV7-3, the J call TRBJ2-1, with D uncertain. Germline values: CDR1 SGHTA, CDR2 FQGTGA. The CDR3 covers 13 residues. The V end lost 2 bases, the J end lost 7 bases, and 9 bases lay between the germline ends. This CDR3 reads CASSLLSWNEQFF. In DNA form, the CDR3 reads TGTGCCAGCAGCTTACTGTCTTGGAATGAGCAGTTCTTC.

The chain joins TRBV30 to TRBJ2-2; 7 nucleotides agree with TRBD1. Per the germline V gene, CDR1 is GTSNPN and CDR2 is SVGIG (reference sequence). CDR3 size: 13 residues. Trimming removed 5 bases from V and 0 bases from J; junction bases left unmatched: 0. The DNA of the CDR3 is TGTGCCTGGGACAGGGCGAACACCGGGGAGCTGTTTTTT. Its translation: CAWDRANTGELFF.

There are a few counts of this clone. Other DNA sequences from this sample encode an identical CDR3 as well. V usage is TRBV5-6 and J usage is TRBJ1-5; no firm D call. CDR1 SGHDT and CDR2 YYEEEE come from the germline V gene. This CDR3 is built from 15 residues. The germline V and J ends were trimmed by 1 base and 0 bases, with 8 bases remaining between them. This chain's CDR3 is CASSLSGYSNQPQHF. The CDR3 DNA is TGTGCCAGCAGCTTGTCCGGGTATAGCAATCAGCCCCAGCATTTT. The variable domain in full, with the rest retrieved from reference TRBV5-6 and TRBJ1-5, is DAGVTQSPTHLIKTRGQQVTLRCSPKSGHDTVSWYQQALGQGPQFIFQYYEEEERQRGNFPDRFSGHQFPNYSSELNVNALLLGDSALYLCASSLSGYSNQPQHFGDGTRLSIL.

The DNA for the CDR3 is TGTGCCAGCAGTTACTCCGGGACAGGGTACGATGAAAAACTGTTTTTT. Its translation: CASSYSGTGYDEKLFF. V and J are TRBV6-5 and TRBJ1-4; 9 nucleotides agree with TRBD1. The CDR3 extends over 16 amino acids. Trimming at V came to 0 bases and at J to 6 bases, leaving 5 bases not matched to a gene. CDR1 and CDR2 from the germline V gene are MNHEY and SVGAGI.

V usage is TRBV6-5 and J usage is TRBJ1-5; D gene unclear. Trimming cost V 4 bases and J 1 base, with 5 bases left between them. The CDR3 is made up of 13 amino acids. Germline CDR1 and CDR2: MNHEY and SVGAGI. The CDR3 spells CASSFGSNQPQHF. Written as DNA, the CDR3 is TGTGCCAGCAGTTTCGGAAGCAATCAGCCCCAGCATTTT.

The genes are TRBV23-1 and TRBJ2-7, with 11 positions matching TRBD2. TRBV23-1 is annotated as an ORF whose role is uncertain. The CDR3 length is 16 residues. Germline trimming cut 5 bases from V and 2 bases from J; bases unmatched to any gene: 8. CDR3 in amino acids: CASSKGLAGRTYEQYF. CDR3 DNA sequence: TGCGCCAGCAGTAAAGGACTAGCGGGCCGGACCTACGAGCAGTACTTC.

The chain employs TRBV18 and TRBJ2-1, with TRBD1 matching 9 bases. CDR1 is KGHSH and CDR2 is LQKENI in the germline V gene. The CDR3 is made up of 15 amino acids. V lost 6 bases to trimming and J lost 8 bases; unmatched junction nucleotides: 11. The CDR3 nucleotides read TGTGCCAGCTCGCTCAGAACAGGGGGCTTCTATGAGCAGTTCTTC. This codes for CASSLRTGGFYEQFF.

The chain employs TRBV6-5 and TRBJ1-2; D is unclear. The CDR3 consists of 16 residues. Trimming stripped 2 bases from V and 2 bases from J, with 15 bases between. Germline CDR1 is MNHEY and CDR2 is SVGAGI. The chain's CDR3 is CASSYLIAGDNYGYTF. As DNA, the CDR3 is TGTGCCAGCAGTTACCTCATCGCAGGAGACAACTATGGCTACACCTTC.

This clone was detected once. The V call is TRBV11-2, the J call TRBJ1-3; possibly TRBD1 for D (6 bases). Trimming stripped 1 base from V and 0 bases from J, with 13 bases between. The CDR3 length is 17 residues. The germline V gene encodes CDR1 SGHAT and CDR2 FQNNGV. In nucleotides, the CDR3 is TGTGCCAGCAGCTTAGGGCAGGGGCCCTACTCTGGAAACACCATATATTTT. This sequence encodes CASSLGQGPYSGNTIYF.

This clone was recorded a few times. The same CDR3 arises from other DNA sequences in this sample as well. The J gene is TRBJ1-1, the V gene TRBV7-9; maybe TRBD1 (6 bases). CDR3 length equals 13 residues. Germline loops: CDR1 SEHNR, CDR2 FQNEAQ (reference sequence). V was trimmed by 5 bases and J by 8 bases, leaving 15 bases between them. CDR3 nucleotides: TGTGCCAGCAGCCCCTGGTCAGGGACAGAAGCTTTCTTT. This codes for CASSPWSGTEAFF. The variable domain in full, with the rest retrieved from reference TRBV7-9 and TRBJ1-1, is DTGVSQNPRHKITKRGQNVTFRCDPISEHNRLYWYRQTLGQGPEFLTYFQNEAQLEKSRLLSDRFSAERPKGSFSTLEIQRTEQGDSAMYLCASSPWSGTEAFFGQGTRLTVV.